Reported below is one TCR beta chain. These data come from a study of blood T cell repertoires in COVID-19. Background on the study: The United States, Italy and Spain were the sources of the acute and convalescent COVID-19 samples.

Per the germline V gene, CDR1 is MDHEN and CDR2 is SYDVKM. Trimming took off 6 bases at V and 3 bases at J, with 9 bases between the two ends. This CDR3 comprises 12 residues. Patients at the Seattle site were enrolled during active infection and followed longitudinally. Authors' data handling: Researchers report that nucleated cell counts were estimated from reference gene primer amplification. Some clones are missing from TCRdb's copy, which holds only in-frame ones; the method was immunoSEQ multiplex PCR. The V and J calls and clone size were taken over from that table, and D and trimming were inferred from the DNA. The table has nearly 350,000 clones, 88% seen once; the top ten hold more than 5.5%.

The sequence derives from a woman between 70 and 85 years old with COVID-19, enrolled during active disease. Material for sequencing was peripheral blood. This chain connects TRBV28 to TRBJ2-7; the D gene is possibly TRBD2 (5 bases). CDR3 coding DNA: TGTGCCAGCAGCAGCGGAATCTACGAGCAGTACTTC. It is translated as CASSSGIYEQYF.